A selection of T cell receptor beta chains follows, all from one sample in a study of early T cells in non-severe SARS-CoV-2 infection. TCRdb passed the 5' RACE reads through MiXCR, listing each CDR3 protein once. The table includes 45,000 to 60,000 distinct CDR3 sequences, 6% to 8.5% detected once. What was sequenced was whole blood. All receptors derive from an adult who was a healthcare worker with PCR-confirmed SARS-CoV-2 infection or an uninfected control (not recorded which). CDR3s include the opening cysteine and the closing phenylalanine or tryptophan. Fields, in order: CDR3 protein, V gene, CDR3 length, J gene.

CASSLTAYEQYF TRBV5-1 12 TRBJ2-7
CASSQDHGQVMGYTF TRBV3-1 15 TRBJ1-2
CSAGGLAGGTRELFF TRBV29-1 15 TRBJ2-2
CASSKVLASTDTQYF TRBV21-1 15 TRBJ2-3
CSARDRTGQETQYF TRBV20-1 14 TRBJ2-5
CASTGLAPPEYF TRBV3-1 12 TRBJ2-5
CSARDGVPLHF TRBV20-1 11 TRBJ1-6
CASSASGDYEQYF TRBV2 13 TRBJ2-7
CASAMPELAEYNEQFF TRBV7-9 16 TRBJ2-1
CASSLRFSGNTIYF TRBV28 14 TRBJ1-3
CASSLGTSPGTDTQYF TRBV11-2 16 TRBJ2-3